A selection of T cell receptor beta chains follows, all from one sample in a study of blood T cell repertoires in COVID-19. Using immunoSEQ multiplex PCR, the repertoire was profiled, and TCRdb retains in-frame clones only, with some absent. The sample lists some 300,000 clones; 90% were seen once. Sequencing was carried out using PBMCs or T cells enriched from blood (not recorded which). The receptors were sampled from a woman aged 18 to 35 with acute COVID-19. Both conserved end residues are part of each CDR3. Fields, in order: clone size, D gene, J gene, V gene, CDR3 protein, CDR3 DNA. D genes are given only for firm matches. Clone size is not always given. Where it is, it says once, few, many or a class for expanded clones.

.,.,TRBJ1-1,TRBV5-1,CASSWSEVGNTEAFF,TGCGCCAGCAGCTGGTCTGAGGTGGGGAACACTGAAGCTTTCTTT
.,.,TRBJ1-1,TRBV29-1,CSVAERGSVTEAFF,TGCAGCGTTGCGGAGCGGGGGTCAGTAACTGAAGCTTTCTTT
.,TRBD2,TRBJ2-2,TRBV19,CASSLAGTTSGELFF,TGTGCCAGTAGTCTCGCCGGGACTACATCCGGGGAGCTGTTTTTT
.,.,TRBJ2-2,TRBV7-9,CASTSSNTGELFF,TGTGCCAGCACGAGCTCGAACACCGGGGAGCTGTTTTTT
.,TRBD1,TRBJ1-6,TRBV19,CASSQRQGGNSPLHF,TGTGCCAGTAGTCAAAGACAGGGGGGAAATTCACCCCTCCACTTT
.,TRBD2,TRBJ2-1,TRBV27,CASSQRTSGRISYNEQFF,TGTGCCAGCAGTCAGCGGACTAGCGGGAGGATCTCCTACAATGAGCAGTTCTTC
once,TRBD1,TRBJ2-4,TRBV28,CASSLLTGFKNIQYF,TGTGCCAGCAGTTTATTGACAGGGTTCAAAAACATTCAGTACTTC
.,.,TRBJ1-4,TRBV2,CASSVGLAANEKLFF,TGTGCCAGCAGTGTGGGACTGGCGGCTAATGAAAAACTGTTTTTT
.,.,TRBJ1-1,TRBV3-1/TRBV3-2,CASSRGTSNTEAFF,TGTGCCAGCAGCCGAGGGACATCGAACACTGAAGCTTTCTTT
.,TRBD2,TRBJ2-7,TRBV2,CASSPSGSLSEQYF,TGTGCCAGCAGCCCTAGCGGGAGTCTCTCCGAGCAGTACTTC
.,.,TRBJ2-4,TRBV3-1/TRBV3-2,CASSQDRQNIQYF,TGTGCCAGCAGCCAAGATAGACAGAACATTCAGTACTTC
.,.,TRBJ2-3,TRBV3-1/TRBV3-2,CASSQGGGGPTDTQYF,TGTGCCAGCAGCCAAGGAGGGGGGGGGCCCACAGATACGCAGTATTTT
.,.,TRBJ2-1,TRBV21-1,CASSKEREAYYNEQFF,TGTGCCAGCAGCAAAGAGCGGGAGGCCTACTACAATGAGCAGTTCTTC
.,.,TRBJ1-2,TRBV5-6,CASSLGRVGGYTF,TGTGCCAGCAGCTTGGGAAGAGTGGGCGGCTACACCTTC
.,.,TRBJ1-5,TRBV5-1,CASSLETGGNQPQHF,TGCGCCAGCAGCTTAGAGACAGGTGGCAATCAGCCCCAGCATTTT
.,.,TRBJ1-1,TRBV14,CASSPPGYGNTEAFF,TGTGCCAGCAGCCCTCCGGGGTACGGTAACACTGAAGCTTTCTTT